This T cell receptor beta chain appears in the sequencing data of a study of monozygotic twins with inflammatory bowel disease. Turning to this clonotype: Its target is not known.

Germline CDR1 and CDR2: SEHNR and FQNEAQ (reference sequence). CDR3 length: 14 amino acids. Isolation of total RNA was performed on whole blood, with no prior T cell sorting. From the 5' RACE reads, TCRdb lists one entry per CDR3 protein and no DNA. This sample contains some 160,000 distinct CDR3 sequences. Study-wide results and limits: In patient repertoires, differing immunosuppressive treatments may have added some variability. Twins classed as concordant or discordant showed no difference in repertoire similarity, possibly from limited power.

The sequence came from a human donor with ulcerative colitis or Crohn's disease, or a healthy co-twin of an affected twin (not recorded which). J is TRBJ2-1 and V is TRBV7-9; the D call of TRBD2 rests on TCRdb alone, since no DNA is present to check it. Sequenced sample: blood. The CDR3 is CASSLLLAQGEQFF.